This T cell receptor beta chain was captured by sequencing in a study of blood T cell repertoires in COVID-19. Trimming cost V 4 bases and J 4 bases, with 17 bases left between them. In germline, CDR1 is SGHTS, CDR2 YDEGEE. The CDR3 extends over 15 amino acids. Seattle-derived patients entered the study during active infection and were followed longitudinally. Per the original methods: Quantification of nucleated cells was approximated via reference gene primer amplification. Sequencing used immunoSEQ multiplex PCR; TCRdb keeps in-frame clones, though not all of them. V and J calls plus clone size are reproduced from that table; the DNA served to infer D and trimming. The sample records 75,000 to 90,000 clones, approximately 78% being singletons.

This TCR derives from a man aged 55 to 69 with COVID-19, enrolled during active disease. Sequencing was performed on peripheral blood. This chain connects TRBV5-8 to TRBJ1-1, with D possibly matching TRBD1 (6 bases). For the CDR3, the DNA is TGTGCCAGCAGCCCGGGCGGGGGCGGAGGCACTGAAGCTTTCTTT. It translates to CASSPGGGGGTEAFF.